This T cell receptor beta chain is drawn from a study of blood T cells in healthy people across ages. Primers used in a second PCR of about 6 to 11 cycles were a sample-barcoded 5' primer and a J-beta primer mix. TCRdb reanalysed the 5' RACE reads using MiXCR and keeps one entry per CDR3 protein. The table records roughly 700,000 distinct CDR3 sequences, 20% to 25% of them present only once. The CDR3 length is 12 residues. The V gene's germline CDR1 is LGHDT and CDR2 YNNKEL (reference sequence). V lost 0 bases to trimming and J lost 7 bases, with 6 bases between them. This sample also belongs to another study, concerning T cells of mothers and their children.

The J gene is TRBJ1-1, the V gene TRBV3-1; D is perhaps TRBD1 (6 bases). The specimen sequenced was blood. The receptor was derived from a boy aged 5-17 years in good health. CDR3 loop: CASSQDRGEAFF. The CDR3 DNA reads as TGTGCCAGCAGCCAAGACAGGGGTGAAGCTTTCTTT.